Each of the 30 T cell receptor beta chains below was sequenced from the same sample in a study of shared clonotypes between healthy human individuals. Using immunoSEQ multiplex PCR, the repertoire was profiled, and TCRdb retains in-frame clones only, with some absent. Of about 1.1 million clones listed, roughly 80% were seen once; the top ten hold approximately 0.9%. Material for sequencing was memory CD4+ T cells from PBMCs. Subset here: CD45RA-negative fraction. These receptors were taken from a man younger than 35 in good health. Some clones in this sample may be carry-over from other donors' samples.

The gene calls are TRBV5-6 and TRBJ1-5; 10 nucleotides align to TRBD1. Germline-derived CDR1 and CDR2 are SGHDT and YYEEEE. This CDR3 region has 16 residues. Trimming took 3 bases from V and 4 from J; bases not matched to a gene: 7. The CDR3: CASSSSDRGWNQPQHF. The CDR3 DNA is TGTGCCAGCAGCTCATCGGACAGGGGGTGGAATCAGCCCCAGCATTTT.

The V call is TRBV28, the J call TRBJ1-4, with D tentatively TRBD1 (6 bases). The germline V gene encodes CDR1 MDHEN and CDR2 SYDVKM. The V and J ends lost 3 bases and 8 bases respectively, with 10 bases between them. The CDR3 extends over 13 amino acids. In nucleotides, the CDR3 is TGTGCCAGCAGTTTGGGGGCAATGGAAAAACTGTTTTTT. This translates into CASSLGAMEKLFF.

This clone was detected once. The DNA of the CDR3 is TGCGCCAGCAGCTTGGGACCGGGGGATGAGCAGTTCTTC. Protein sequence: CASSLGPGDEQFF. The V call is TRBV5-1, the J call TRBJ2-1; D might be TRBD2 (6 bases). CDR3 size: 13 residues. V was pared by 0 bases and J by 8 bases, with 9 bases between. Per the germline V gene, CDR1 is SGHRS and CDR2 is YFSETQ.

The chain combines TRBV7-9 with TRBJ1-2, with D hard to call. The CDR3 runs 14 residues. The germline V gene has CDR1 SEHNR and CDR2 FQNEAQ (reference sequence). Trimming took off 2 bases at V and 8 bases at J, with 15 bases between the two ends. The CDR3 protein is CASSLPDPPGGYTF. DNA of the CDR3: TGTGCCAGCAGCTTACCTGATCCTCCCGGGGGCTACACCTTC.

This chain links TRBV7-8 with TRBJ2-7, with D tentatively TRBD2 (7 bases). The CDR3 contains 16 residues. Germline-derived CDR1 and CDR2 are SGHVS and FQNEAQ. V gave up 3 bases and J gave up 0 bases, with 15 bases separating them. The CDR3 DNA reads TGTGCCAGCAGCTTGTGGGGGGCTAGCGGCTCCTACGAGCAGTACTTC. This encodes CASSLWGASGSYEQYF.

Only one count was recorded for this clone. This chain uses TRBV7-9 with TRBJ2-3; D is uncertain. Trimming took 1 base from V and 5 from J, leaving 10 bases between them. The CDR3 loop spans 14 amino acids. Germline V lookup: CDR1 SEHNR, CDR2 FQNEAQ (reference sequence). The CDR3 sequence: CASSLGHALDTQYF. CDR3 DNA sequence: TGTGCCAGCAGCTTAGGACACGCCTTAGATACGCAGTATTTT.

This chain links TRBV2 with TRBJ1-2; D possibly corresponds to TRBD1 (5 bases). Germline V CDR1 and CDR2: SNHLY, FYNNEI. The CDR3 totals 13 residues. Trimming removed 4 bases at V and 8 bases at J, with 14 bases between. CDR3 residues: CASSVARDVGYTF. As DNA, the CDR3 is TGTGCCAGCAGTGTGGCCAGGGACGTCGGCTACACCTTC.

In regard to this clone: Distinct nucleotide sequences in the sample also encode this CDR3. V usage is TRBV5-4 and J usage is TRBJ2-1, with 11 bases that match TRBD2. Per the germline V gene, CDR1 is SGHNT and CDR2 is YYREEE (reference sequence). The CDR3 loop spans 15 amino acids. The V segment lost 3 bases and the J segment 3 bases; nucleotides outside the gene matches: 2. The chain's CDR3 is CASSSTSGSYNEQFF. The CDR3 DNA reads TGTGCCAGCAGCTCCACTAGCGGGAGCTACAATGAGCAGTTCTTC. The variable domain in full, completed from reference TRBV5-4 and TRBJ2-1, reads ETGVTQSPTHLIKTRGQQVTLRCSSQSGHNTVSWYQQALGQGPQFIFQYYREEENGRGNFPPRFSGLQFPNYSSELNVNALELDDSALYLCASSSTSGSYNEQFFGPGTRLTVL.

The V call is TRBV1, the J call TRBJ2-1. TRBV1 is noted as a pseudogene. This CDR3 has 18 residues. The CDR3 reads CTSSQDGFGPRNNNEQFF. For the CDR3, the DNA is TGCACCAGCAGCCAAGATGGGTTCGGGCCACGGAACAACAATGAGCAGTTCTTC.

Here the CDR3 reads CASSSQDSTDTQYF. CDR3 sequence (DNA): TGTGCCAGCAGTTCCCAGGACAGCACAGATACGCAGTATTTT. The chain uses TRBV28 and TRBJ2-3; unclear D gene. Per the germline V gene, CDR1 is MDHEN and CDR2 is SYDVKM. V lost 4 bases to trimming and J lost 0 bases, with 8 bases between them. This CDR3 is 14 amino acids long.

This clone was recorded a few times. This chain links TRBV4-3 with TRBJ1-4, with 10 positions matching TRBD1. V was clipped by 1 base and J by 10 bases; unmatched bases: 6. CDR1 is LGHNA and CDR2 is YSLEER in the germline V gene. The CDR3 sequence is 15 residues long. In DNA form, the CDR3 reads TGCGCCAGCAGCCAAGGTGGGACAGGGGAGGTAAAACTGTTTTTT. Its translation is CASSQGGTGEVKLFF.

This chain joins TRBV6-6 and TRBJ2-3, with D tentatively TRBD2 (7 bases). The CDR3 runs 14 residues. Germline lookup yields CDR1 MNHNY and CDR2 SVGAGI (reference sequence). Trimming left V 6 bases short and J 3 bases short, with 13 bases between. The CDR3 reads CASRYREGTDTQYF. DNA for the CDR3: TGTGCCAGCAGGTACAGGGAGGGAACAGATACGCAGTATTTT.

The sample holds a few counts of this clone. CDR3 nucleotide sequence: TGTGCCTGGAGTGAGGGGACAGGGCCTCAAGAGACCCAGTACTTC. It is translated as CAWSEGTGPQETQYF. This rearrangement joins TRBV30 to TRBJ2-5, with TRBD1 identical over 9 bases. Germline V gene lookup returns CDR1 GTSNPN and CDR2 SVGIG (reference sequence). The ends lost 1 base at V and 2 bases at J; junction bases unmatched: 5. The CDR3 is 15 amino acids. The full variable domain, rest sourced from reference TRBV30 and TRBJ2-5, is SQTIHQWPATLVQPVGSPLSLECTVEGTSNPNLYWYRQAAGRGLQLLFYSVGIGQISSEVPQNLSASRPQDRQFILSSKKLLLSDSGFYLCAWSEGTGPQETQYFGPGTRLLVL.

This rearrangement joins TRBV10-3 to TRBJ1-1; 7 bases are shared with TRBD1. The V gene end was trimmed by 3 bases and the J gene end by 6 bases; junction bases not matched to a gene: 4. This CDR3 contains 13 residues. CDR1 ENHRY and CDR2 SYGVKD come from the germline V gene. The CDR3 here is CAISDNRGSEAFF. CDR3 DNA sequence: TGTGCCATCAGTGACAACAGGGGATCTGAAGCTTTCTTT.

V and J are TRBV7-2 and TRBJ2-1; 13 bases align to TRBD2. CDR1 SGHTA and CDR2 FQGNSA come from the germline V gene. CDR3 length: 15 residues. V was pared by 5 bases and J by 12 bases, with 10 bases of the junction left unmatched. The CDR3 sequence: CASSAMVRLAGGQFF. For the CDR3, the DNA is TGTGCCAGCAGCGCTATGGTCCGACTAGCGGGAGGGCAGTTCTTC.

This sequence joins TRBV7-3 and TRBJ1-1, with 8 positions matching TRBD1. V lost 4 bases and J lost 6; bases outside the gene matches: 4. This CDR3 has 13 residues. The germline CDR1 and CDR2 sequences are SGHTA and FQGTGA. Here the CDR3 reads CASSSQGAAEAFF. The CDR3 DNA reads TGTGCCAGCAGCTCTCAGGGGGCGGCTGAAGCTTTCTTT.

The chain couples TRBV16 to TRBJ1-4, with a possible D match to TRBD1 (5 bases). This CDR3 spans 16 amino acids. Germline V gene sequence: CDR1 KGHSY, CDR2 FQNENV. Trimming removed 4 bases from V and 6 bases from J, with 18 bases in between. The DNA of the CDR3 is TGTGCCAGCAGCCGGAGTAGAGGGGCGGCGGATGAAAAACTGTTTTTT. Residues: CASSRSRGAADEKLFF.

The rearrangement uses TRBV13 and TRBJ2-7; TRBD2 agrees at 9 bases. Germline CDR1 and CDR2: PRHDT and FYEKMQ (reference sequence). This CDR3 region has 17 residues. V shed 5 bases and J 0 bases; nucleotides not matched to a gene: 11. The CDR3 spells CASSRGGRASSSYEQYF. CDR3 sequence (DNA): TGTGCCAGCAGCAGGGGCGGGAGGGCCTCCTCCTCCTACGAGCAGTACTTC.

The chain joins TRBV19 to TRBJ2-3; 7 bases agree with TRBD1. The junction had 4 bases not matched to a gene; V was cut back by 7 bases and J by 0 bases. Germline CDR1 is LNHDA and CDR2 is SQIVND (reference sequence). This CDR3 is built from 14 residues. CDR3 DNA sequence: TGTGCCAGTAAGCCGACAGGGAGCACAGATACGCAGTATTTT. Translation gives CASKPTGSTDTQYF.

The rearrangement uses TRBV4-1 and TRBJ2-1; 7 bases match TRBD2. CDR1 MGHRA and CDR2 YSYEKL come from the germline V gene. Trimming at V came to 0 bases and at J to 0 bases, leaving 2 bases not matched to a gene. This CDR3 has 16 residues. As DNA, the CDR3 is TGCGCCAGCAGCCAAGATTGGGGGGGCTCCTACAATGAGCAGTTCTTC. Translation: CASSQDWGGSYNEQFF.

This chain connects TRBV6-6 to TRBJ2-7; 10 bases align to TRBD2. The germline V gene encodes CDR1 MNHNY and CDR2 SVGAGI (reference sequence). The J segment lost 3 bases and the V segment lost 6 bases, leaving 2 bases of the junction unmatched. This CDR3 has 13 amino acids. The chain's CDR3 is CASSKREGYEQYF. The CDR3, as DNA: TGTGCCAGCAGCAAGCGGGAGGGCTACGAGCAGTACTTC.

As for this clone: An end of the junction does not agree with germline; a read error may underlie this. The J gene is TRBJ1-1, the V gene TRBV2; D is undetermined. The CDR3 loop spans 13 amino acids. The germline V gene has CDR1 SNHLY and CDR2 FYNNEI. CDR3 sequence reads: CASGEQPNTEAFF. CDR3 nucleotide sequence: TGTGCCAGCGGTGAACAGCCGAACACTGAAGCTTTCTTT.

The chain couples TRBV5-4 to TRBJ1-2; no clear D gene. CDR3 size: 15 residues. V was trimmed by 0 bases and J by 8 bases, leaving 17 bases between them. Per germline, CDR1 SGHNT and CDR2 YYREEE (reference sequence). In DNA, the CDR3 is TGTGCCAGCAGCTTGGCTCCGGCAGGAATTCAGGGCTACACCTTC. This codes for CASSLAPAGIQGYTF. Full variable domain (rest looked up from reference TRBV5-4 and TRBJ1-2): ETGVTQSPTHLIKTRGQQVTLRCSSQSGHNTVSWYQQALGQGPQFIFQYYREEENGRGNFPPRFSGLQFPNYSSELNVNALELDDSALYLCASSLAPAGIQGYTFGSGTRLTVV.

This clone appeared once. The chain has TRBV28 and TRBJ1-2; possibly TRBD1 for D (6 bases). Germline values: CDR1 MDHEN, CDR2 SYDVKM. The CDR3 has 15 amino acids. Trimming stripped 2 bases from V and 5 bases from J, with 15 bases between. The CDR3 protein is CASSLPQQGYYGYTF. The DNA for the CDR3 is TGTGCCAGCAGTTTACCCCAGCAGGGGTATTATGGCTACACCTTC.

In this sample, this clone turned up a few times. CDR3 region: CASSIAGEGYEQYF. DNA for the CDR3: TGCGCCAGCAGTATAGCGGGAGAAGGTTACGAGCAGTACTTC. The chain links TRBV5-1 to TRBJ2-7; 9 bases align to TRBD2. The CDR3 runs 14 residues. The V gene's germline CDR1 is SGHRS and CDR2 YFSETQ. V dropped 5 bases and J dropped 4; count of bases not matched to a gene: 7.

V usage is TRBV29-1 and J usage is TRBJ2-7; a weak D match, TRBD2 (6 bases). Per the germline V gene, CDR1 is SQVTM and CDR2 is ANQGSEA. The CDR3 has 11 residues. With 7 bases removed from V and 6 bases from J, the gap between germline ends came to 13 bases. The CDR3 loop is CSALEGLEQYF. The CDR3 nucleotides are TGCAGCGCCTTGGAGGGTCTCGAGCAGTACTTC.

The chain employs TRBV4-2 and TRBJ1-1; unclear D gene. CDR1 and CDR2 from the germline V gene are LGHNA and YNFKEQ. V lost 4 bases and J 7 bases, leaving 19 bases between the germline ends. This CDR3 has 15 residues. The CDR3 DNA reads as TGTGCCAGCAGCCCTTTGTCGGGGAGCCGGTTTGAAGCTTTCTTT. Translation: CASSPLSGSRFEAFF.

This chain uses TRBV5-1 with TRBJ2-6, with a possible D match to TRBD2 (5 bases). V lost 4 bases and J 0 bases, leaving 11 bases between the germline ends. Per the germline V gene, CDR1 is SGHRS and CDR2 is YFSETQ. The CDR3 sequence is 16 residues long. The CDR3 reads CASSPPGSSGANVLTF. The CDR3 DNA follows: TGCGCCAGCAGCCCACCGGGGAGCTCTGGGGCCAACGTCCTGACTTTC.

The V call is TRBV11-2, the J call TRBJ2-7; TRBD2 aligns across 8 bases. The CDR3 covers 15 residues. J gave up 7 bases and V 1 base, and 9 bases lay outside the gene matches. Germline V gene lookup returns CDR1 SGHAT and CDR2 FQNNGV. CDR3: CASSLGPGTSWEQYF. DNA of the CDR3: TGTGCCAGCAGCTTAGGTCCCGGGACTAGTTGGGAGCAGTACTTC.

The chain carries TRBV7-9 and TRBJ2-7; D tentatively reads TRBD1 or TRBD2 (5 bases each). Germline values: CDR1 SEHNR, CDR2 FQNEAQ (reference sequence). The CDR3 runs 14 residues. V lost 0 bases and J 8 bases, leaving 14 bases between the germline ends. The CDR3 reads CASSLARGANKQYF. Written as DNA, the CDR3 is TGTGCCAGCAGCTTAGCTCGGGGCGCAAATAAGCAGTACTTC.